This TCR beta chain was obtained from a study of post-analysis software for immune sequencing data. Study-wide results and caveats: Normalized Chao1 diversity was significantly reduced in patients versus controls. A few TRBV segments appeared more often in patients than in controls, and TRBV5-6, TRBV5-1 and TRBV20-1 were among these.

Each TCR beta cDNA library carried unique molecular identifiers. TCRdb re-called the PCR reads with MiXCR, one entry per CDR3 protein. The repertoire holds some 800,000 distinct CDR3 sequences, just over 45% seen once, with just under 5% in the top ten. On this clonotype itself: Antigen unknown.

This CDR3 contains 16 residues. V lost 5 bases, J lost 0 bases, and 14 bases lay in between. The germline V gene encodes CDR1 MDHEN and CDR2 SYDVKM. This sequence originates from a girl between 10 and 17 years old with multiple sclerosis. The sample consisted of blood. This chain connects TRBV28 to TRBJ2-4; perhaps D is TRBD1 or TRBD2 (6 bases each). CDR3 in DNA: TGTGCCAGCAGTAATAGGGGGGAACTAGCCAAAAACATTCAGTACTTC. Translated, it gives CASSNRGELAKNIQYF.